These 11 T cell receptor beta chains share one sample of origin, sequenced in a study of tissue T cells after allogeneic stem cell transplantation. Only in-frame clones appear in the TCRdb table, and some are missing; sequencing was by immunoSEQ multiplex PCR. The sample has roughly 8,600 clones; 37% are singletons. Time point given: mouse harvest day 14 after allogeneic transplant. Mouse grafts combined 10^7 T-cell-depleted bone marrow cells with 10^6 splenic CD5+ T cells. Material: skin. The receptor source for this set is a female BALB/c mouse given C57BL/6 T cells with graft-versus-host disease after an allogeneic hematopoietic cell transplant.

Remarks on this clone: The gene symbols are mouse symbols. The CDR3 end lies 1 residue beyond the end of the read and is filled in from the germline J gene. The chain links TRBV13-2 to TRBJ1-3, with D unresolved. This CDR3 has 13 residues. V lost 1 base, J lost 4 bases, and 6 bases lay in between. CDR1 is NNHNN, CDR2 SYGAGS, per germline (reference sequence). The part of the CDR3 DNA that was read is TGTGCCAGCGGTGATCCAGGCGGAAATACGCTCTAT. Protein: CASGDPGGNTLY. The complete CDR3 reads CASGDPGGNTLYF.

In its sample, this clone ranks as medium-sized. Gene names and germline refer to mouse. The read ends 1 residue shy of where the CDR3 ends; the end is completed using the germline J gene. This chain joins TRBV26 and TRBJ1-1; D not certain. This CDR3 is 13 amino acids long. V gave up 0 bases and J gave up 1 base, with 3 bases separating them. From germline, CDR1 is KGHPV and CDR2 FQNQEV (reference sequence). The CDR3 loop reads CASSLSMNTEVFF. The CDR3 DNA, read in part, is TGTGCCAGCAGTCTGTCAATGAACACAGAAGTCTTC.

Of note for this clone: A much larger clone is a single base away; this may be a read error. All gene names here are mouse names. The read stops 1 residue short of the end of the CDR3; the missing end is completed from the germline J gene. The rearrangement uses TRBV26 and TRBJ1-1; D perhaps matches TRBD1 (5 bases). The length of the CDR3 is 13 residues. Trimming stripped 4 bases from V and 0 bases from J, with 6 bases between. Germline V gene sequence: CDR1 KGHPV, CDR2 FQNQEV (reference sequence). The CDR3 bases that were read are TGTGCCAGCAGTCGGGGACAGAACACAGAAGTCTTC. Protein product: CASSRGQNTEVF. The whole CDR3 reads CASSRGQNTEVFF.

A remark on this clone: Gene names denote mouse genes. Read sequence stops 1 residue before the CDR3 end, and the germline J gene provides the missing end. The rearrangement uses TRBV13-3 and TRBJ2-4; 12 bases line up with TRBD2. CDR1 NNHDY and CDR2 SYVADS come from the germline V gene. The CDR3 sequence is 15 residues long. Trimming took 5 bases from V and 1 from J; bases not matched to a gene: 2. The CDR3 spells CASRDWGGRQNTLYF. The CDR3 DNA, read in part, is TGTGCCAGCAGAGACTGGGGGGGCCGTCAAAACACCTTGTAC.

A word on this clone: Gene labels here are mouse ones. The DNA ends 1 residue before the CDR3 does, and the rest of the CDR3 is filled in from the germline J gene. The rearrangement links TRBV31 to TRBJ2-4; 8 bases match TRBD2. Per germline, CDR1 GKSSPN and CDR2 SITVG. The CDR3 contains 16 residues. Germline trimming cut 0 bases from V and 0 bases from J; bases unmatched to any gene: 5. The CDR3 here is CAWSLGLGGSQNTLYF. The sequenced part of the CDR3 DNA is TGTGCCTGGAGTCTAGGTCTGGGGGGTAGTCAAAACACCTTGTAC.

A remark on this clone: The gene names here belong to mouse. Read sequence stops 1 residue before the CDR3 end, and the germline J gene provides the missing end. The chain uses TRBV26 and TRBJ1-1, with 7 bases fitting TRBD1. The CDR3 extends over 14 amino acids. The ends lost 4 bases at V and 0 bases at J; junction bases unmatched: 2. CDR1 is KGHPV, CDR2 FQNQEV, per germline (reference sequence). The CDR3 loop is CASSPDRANTEVFF. The CDR3 DNA, read in part, is TGTGCCAGCAGTCCTGACAGGGCAAACACAGAAGTCTTC.

In the case of this clone: Gene names are the mouse ones. With the read ending 1 residue before the CDR3 end, the germline J gene is used to fill in that end. The chain recombines TRBV3 with TRBJ2-7; D is unresolved. Trimming took off 1 base at V and 6 bases at J, with 4 bases between the two ends. Germline V gives CDR1 SNHLY, CDR2 FYNGKV (reference sequence). The CDR3 sequence is 11 residues long. The covered CDR3 bases are TGTGCCAGCAGCTTAGAAGGTGAACAGTAC. This sequence encodes CASSLEGEQY. The whole CDR3 is CASSLEGEQYF.

Details on this clone: Gene names and germline refer to mouse. The missing CDR3 end, 1 residue past where the read stops, is filled in from the germline J gene. The rearrangement links TRBV12-1 to TRBJ2-4, with D perhaps assigned TRBD1 or TRBD2 (5 bases each). Germline-derived CDR1 and CDR2 are SGHSN and HYEKVE. V gave up 4 bases and J gave up 1 base, with 11 bases separating them. The CDR3 has 14 amino acids. The CDR3 loop is CASSRDAGQNTLYF. The sequenced CDR3 bases are TGTGCCAGCTCCCGGGACGCCGGTCAAAACACCTTGTAC.

On this clone itself: Gene labels here are mouse ones. The read ends 1 residue early relative to the CDR3; the germline J gene fills the gap. V usage is TRBV31 and J usage is TRBJ1-5; D is uncertain. The germline V gene has CDR1 GKSSPN and CDR2 SITVG. Trimming took off 3 bases at V and 0 bases at J, with 6 bases between the two ends. The CDR3 is 13 residues long. CDR3 amino acids: CAWSQYNNQAPLF. The sequenced part of the CDR3 DNA is TGTGCCTGGAGCCAGTATAACAACCAGGCTCCGCTT.

To note about this clone: Mouse names are used for the genes. The read ends 1 residue shy of where the CDR3 ends; the end is completed using the germline J gene. The V gene is TRBV12-2, the J gene TRBJ2-7; TRBD2 matches at 9 bases. Germline assignment: CDR1 SGHLS and CDR2 HYDKME. The junction had 3 bases not matched to a gene; V was cut back by 2 bases and J by 2 bases. The CDR3 is 14 residues long. Partial CDR3 DNA: TGTGCCAGCTCTCCCCTGGGGGGGGCCTATGAACAGTAC. Protein: CASSPLGGAYEQY. The complete CDR3 reads CASSPLGGAYEQYF.

This clone was picked up a small number of times. Gene names are the mouse ones. The CDR3 end falls 1 residue outside the read, so it is completed with the germline J gene. The V gene is TRBV13-3, the J gene TRBJ2-7, with 10 bases lining up with TRBD1. Germline values: CDR1 NNHDY, CDR2 SYVADS. The CDR3 extends over 14 amino acids. Trimming cost V 1 base and J 6 bases; bases outside gene matches: 4. The covered CDR3 bases are TGTGCCAGCAGTGATCGGGACAGGGGATTTGAACAGTAC. Protein sequence: CASSDRDRGFEQY. The complete CDR3 reads CASSDRDRGFEQYF.